Below, 7 T cell receptor beta chains from the same sample are listed, as sequenced in a study of shared clonotypes between healthy human individuals. The table came from immunoSEQ multiplex PCR; TCRdb's copy has only in-frame clones and leaves some out. The sample includes 550,000 to 850,000 clones, approximately 79% of them seen just once. The sequencing sample was made of memory CD4+ T cells sorted from blood. Subset in this sample: CD45RA-negative fraction. These TCRs come from a young woman in good health.

The V call is TRBV7-2, the J call TRBJ2-6; D is unresolved. Trimming took 5 bases from V and 1 from J, leaving 6 bases between them. The CDR3 loop spans 14 amino acids. Per the germline V gene, CDR1 is SGHTA and CDR2 is FQGNSA. The CDR3 spells CASSPNSGANVLTF. For the CDR3, the DNA is TGTGCCAGCAGCCCCAATTCTGGGGCCAACGTCCTGACTTTC.

This clone was seen at least ten times. The chain carries TRBV4-1 and TRBJ2-3; unclear D gene. V gave up 6 bases and J gave up 5 bases, with 12 bases separating them. This CDR3 is 13 amino acids long. The germline gives CDR1 MGHRA, CDR2 YSYEKL. CDR3 region: CASSDPKKDTQYF. The CDR3 bases are TGCGCCAGCAGTGATCCGAAGAAAGATACGCAGTATTTT.

This chain uses TRBV19 with TRBJ1-3; 8 bases map to TRBD1. Germline CDR1 LNHDA, CDR2 SQIVND (reference sequence). This CDR3 has 15 amino acids. Trimming cost V 4 bases and J 4 bases; bases outside gene matches: 6. The CDR3 region is CASSTRQGTGNTIYF. CDR3 in DNA: TGTGCCAGTAGTACCCGACAGGGGACAGGAAACACCATATATTTT.

This clone was seen once. The chain recombines TRBV29-1 with TRBJ1-1; 11 bases match TRBD1. V shed 3 bases and J 3 bases; nucleotides not matched to a gene: 3. This CDR3 region has 14 residues. Germline CDR1 and CDR2: SQVTM and ANQGSEA. The CDR3 region is CSVELDRGHTEAFF. Here the CDR3 DNA reads TGCAGCGTTGAGTTGGACAGGGGGCACACTGAAGCTTTCTTT. The whole variable domain, remainder taken from reference TRBV29-1 and TRBJ1-1, is SAVISQKPSRDICQRGTSLTIQCQVDSQVTMMFWYRQQPGQSLTLIATANQGSEATYESGFVIDKFPISRPNLTFSTLTVSNMSPEDSSIYLCSVELDRGHTEAFFGQGTRLTVV.

The gene calls are TRBV27 and TRBJ2-7; D is perhaps TRBD1 (6 bases). The V gene's germline CDR1 is MNHEY and CDR2 SMNVEV (reference sequence). V gave up 8 bases and J gave up 3 bases, with 14 bases separating them. The CDR3 has 13 amino acids. CDR3 in amino acids: CASGTGFLYEQYF. In DNA, the CDR3 is TGTGCCAGCGGCACAGGGTTTCTCTACGAGCAGTACTTC.

The chain uses TRBV5-1 and TRBJ1-2; the D gene is possibly TRBD1 (6 bases). V was cut by 3 bases and J by 4 bases, with 16 bases left in between. There are 15 residues in the CDR3. Germline CDR1 reads SGHRS; CDR2 reads YFSETQ. The CDR3 here is CASSWGADRVYGYTF. CDR3 coding DNA: TGCGCCAGCAGCTGGGGGGCTGACAGAGTCTATGGCTACACCTTC.

The chain links TRBV27 to TRBJ1-1, with D maybe TRBD1 (6 bases). The length of the CDR3 is 15 residues. Trimming cost V 1 base and J 3 bases, with 12 bases left between them. Germline assignment: CDR1 MNHEY and CDR2 SMNVEV (reference sequence). The CDR3 DNA reads TGTGCCAGCAGTTTATTTCTACAGGGTGACACTGAAGCTTTCTTT. Its translation is CASSLFLQGDTEAFF.